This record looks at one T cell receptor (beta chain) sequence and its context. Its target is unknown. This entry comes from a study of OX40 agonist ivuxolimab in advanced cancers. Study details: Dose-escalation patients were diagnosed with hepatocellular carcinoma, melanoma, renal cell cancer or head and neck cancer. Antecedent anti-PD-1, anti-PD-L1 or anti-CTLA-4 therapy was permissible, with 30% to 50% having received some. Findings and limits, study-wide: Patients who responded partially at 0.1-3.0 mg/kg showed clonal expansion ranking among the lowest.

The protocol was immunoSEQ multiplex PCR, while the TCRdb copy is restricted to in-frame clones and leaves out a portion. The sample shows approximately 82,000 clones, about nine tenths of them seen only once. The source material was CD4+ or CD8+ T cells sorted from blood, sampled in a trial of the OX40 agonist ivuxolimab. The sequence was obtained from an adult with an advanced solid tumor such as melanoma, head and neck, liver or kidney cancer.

CDR3 loop: CASSPGTPLETQYF. CDR3 DNA: TGTGCCAGCAGCCCCGGGACCCCGCTAGAGACCCAGTACTTC. The rearrangement uses TRBV9 and TRBJ2-5; D may match TRBD1 or TRBD2 (5 bases each). The V gene's germline CDR1 is SGDLS and CDR2 YYNGEE. Trimming took 4 bases from V and 4 from J, leaving 14 bases between them. The CDR3 length is 14 residues.